One and the same sample provided the 10 T cell receptor beta chains below, sequenced in a study of blood T cells in healthy people across ages. Primers used in a second PCR of about 7 to 12 cycles were a sample-barcoded 5' primer and a J-beta primer mix. TCRdb redid the calling of the 5' RACE reads with MiXCR, one entry per CDR3 protein. Of about 830,000 distinct CDR3 sequences listed, 62% are singletons. Sequencing was done on a sample of blood. These receptors originate from a man in his thirties or forties in good health.

The V and J genes are TRBV7-6 and TRBJ2-6; 7 bases align to TRBD1. The J segment lost 0 bases and the V segment lost 1 base, leaving 3 bases of the junction unmatched. The CDR3 extends over 17 amino acids. CDR1 and CDR2 (germline): SGHVS, FNYEAQ. CDR3 sequence (DNA): TGTGCCAGCAGCTTAGACCCAGGGGGCTCTGGGGCCAACGTCCTGACTTTC. Residues: CASSLDPGGSGANVLTF. Filled out from reference TRBV7-6 and TRBJ2-6, the complete variable domain reads GAGVSQSPRYKVTKRGQDVALRCDPISGHVSLYWYRQALGQGPEFLTYFNYEAQQDKSGLPNDRFSAERPEGSISTLTIQRTEQRDSAMYRCASSLDPGGSGANVLTFGAGSRLTVL.

To note about this clonotype: Sequence at one end of the junction differs from germline and may be a read error. The chain recombines TRBV15 with TRBJ2-3; 8 bases match TRBD2. The CDR3 extends over 16 amino acids. CDR1 and CDR2 (germline): LNHNV, YYDKDF (reference sequence). The CDR3 protein is CTTSRAGTRSTDTQYF. CDR3 DNA: TGTACCACCAGCAGAGCCGGGACTAGGAGCACAGATACGCAGTATTTT.

The rearrangement links TRBV29-1 to TRBJ2-1, with 10 nucleotides matching TRBD1. Looked up from germline, CDR1 is SQVTM and CDR2 is ANQGSEA. The CDR3 length is 12 residues. V shed 8 bases and J 6 bases; nucleotides not matched to a gene: 4. DNA for the CDR3: TGCAGCCTCCGGACAGGGGGCAATGAGCAGTTCTTC. Translating gives CSLRTGGNEQFF.

This rearrangement joins TRBV6-6 to TRBJ2-5, with D hard to call. Germline loops: CDR1 MNHNY, CDR2 SVGAGI (reference sequence). The germline V and J ends were trimmed by 2 bases and 1 base, with 11 bases remaining between them. The CDR3 sequence is 15 residues long. This CDR3 reads CASSYVSRTQETQYF. In DNA form, the CDR3 reads TGTGCCAGCAGTTACGTTTCCAGGACCCAAGAGACCCAGTACTTC.

The chain couples TRBV3-1 to TRBJ1-2; D is undetermined. The length of the CDR3 is 14 residues. Germline V gene sequence: CDR1 LGHDT, CDR2 YNNKEL (reference sequence). The germline V and J ends were trimmed by 4 bases and 3 bases, with 12 bases remaining between them. The CDR3 DNA reads TGTGCCAGCAGCCTTGGGAATTCGGACTATGGCTACACCTTC. Translating gives CASSLGNSDYGYTF.

This chain connects TRBV7-3 to TRBJ2-1; weak D call: TRBD2 (5 bases). The CDR3 loop spans 14 amino acids. V lost 5 bases and J lost 5, with 13 bases in between. CDR1 is SGHTA, CDR2 FQGTGA, per germline. Here the CDR3 reads CASSRTATHNEQFF. In DNA form, the CDR3 reads TGTGCCAGCAGCAGGACTGCAACTCACAATGAGCAGTTCTTC.

V is TRBV29-1 and J is TRBJ1-2; D is perhaps TRBD1 (6 bases). This CDR3 has 13 residues. Germline V gene lookup returns CDR1 SQVTM and CDR2 ANQGSEA. Trimming pared 0 bases from V and 6 bases from J, leaving 11 bases between. In nucleotides, the CDR3 is TGCAGCGTTGAAGATCTAACAGGGAATGGCTACACCTTC. Amino acid sequence: CSVEDLTGNGYTF.

The chain uses TRBV10-3 and TRBJ2-5, with D perhaps TRBD1 (6 bases). V was shortened by 2 bases and J by 1 base, with 8 bases between the two germline ends. Germline CDR1 ENHRY, CDR2 SYGVKD. This CDR3 contains 14 residues. CDR3 bases: TGTGCCATCAGTGAGGACAGGCCCCAAGAGACCCAGTACTTC. This encodes CAISEDRPQETQYF.

This clonotype occurred a few times. CDR3 amino acids: CASGLGDYEQYF. The CDR3 DNA sequence: TGTGCCAGCGGTCTCGGGGATTACGAGCAGTACTTC. V usage is TRBV12-3 or TRBV12-4 and J usage is TRBJ2-7; TRBD2 is a possible D gene (5 bases). V dropped 8 bases and J dropped 4 bases, with 12 bases sitting between them. The CDR3 runs to 12 residues.

This chain connects TRBV9 to TRBJ2-7, with D possibly matching TRBD1 (5 bases). The germline V gene encodes CDR1 SGDLS and CDR2 YYNGEE. The CDR3 has 14 residues. V lost 5 bases, J lost 2 bases, and 14 bases lay in between. DNA of the CDR3: TGTGCCAGCAGTGTGGGGCAGGGCCCCTACGAGCAGTACTTC. This codes for CASSVGQGPYEQYF.